This is a list of T cell receptor beta chains from one sample in a study of human T cells and chemical hapten exposure. In TCRdb, the RACE reads were re-called with MiXCR into one record per CDR3 protein. Of 240,000 or so distinct CDR3 sequences in the sample, 7.5% to 9% are singletons; the top ten hold about 2.1%. Specimen: whole blood, collected in connection with sensitization to the hapten diphenylcyclopropenone (DPC). These receptors were collected from a woman aged 40 to 55 with alopecia areata. Some clones in this sample may be carry-over from other donors' samples. Both conserved end residues are part of each CDR3. The order of the fields is V gene, clone size, CDR3 protein. Size is stated for part of the rows, as once, few or many counts, or as a class when the clone is expanded.

v_gene: TRBV7-2
abundance: -
CDR3aa: CASSRPSADPFQETQYF

v_gene: TRBV21-1
abundance: few
CDR3aa: CASSPESTGPNYGYTF

v_gene: TRBV7-2
abundance: many
CDR3aa: CASSQTGELFF

v_gene: TRBV20-1
abundance: -
CDR3aa: CSAREPMPGTVHGKLFF

v_gene: TRBV5-1
abundance: -
CDR3aa: CASSLGTDTYEQYF

v_gene: TRBV4-3
abundance: few
CDR3aa: CASSQAVTSGAKNIQYF

v_gene: TRBV7-6
abundance: few
CDR3aa: CASSSNRLSGNTIYF

v_gene: TRBV6-5
abundance: few
CDR3aa: CASSFGTVNNEQFF

v_gene: TRBV12-3/TRBV12-4
abundance: many
CDR3aa: CASSFSGGPKYF

v_gene: TRBV6-5
abundance: many
CDR3aa: CASSFSSGKLYNEQFF

v_gene: TRBV11-2
abundance: -
CDR3aa: CASSLGLLYRGPQAHEQFF

v_gene: TRBV20-1
abundance: -
CDR3aa: CSARTGTGPGYTF

v_gene: TRBV7-9
abundance: few
CDR3aa: CASSLVTGKLFF

v_gene: TRBV13
abundance: few
CDR3aa: CASSLDPALGTVFLMNTEAFF

v_gene: TRBV7-9
abundance: -
CDR3aa: CASSLGASEAFF

v_gene: TRBV9
abundance: few
CDR3aa: CASSPRDRGSEQYF

v_gene: TRBV2
abundance: -
CDR3aa: CASSDEASSLTDTQYF

v_gene: TRBV10-3
abundance: many
CDR3aa: CAITVDRATDTQYF

v_gene: TRBV9
abundance: many
CDR3aa: CASSPQTGTDTQYF

v_gene: TRBV6-2/TRBV6-3
abundance: -
CDR3aa: CASSSRGTPSGDTQYF

v_gene: TRBV5-6
abundance: few
CDR3aa: CASSASGRASTDTQYF

v_gene: TRBV2
abundance: many
CDR3aa: CASSGSTSSNEQYF

v_gene: TRBV2
abundance: -
CDR3aa: CASSGQGPNTGELFF

v_gene: TRBV24-1
abundance: -
CDR3aa: CATSAVGEGNQPQHF

v_gene: TRBV7-2
abundance: -
CDR3aa: CASSFLDPQETQYF

v_gene: TRBV20-1
abundance: -
CDR3aa: CSAGTSGSSYEQYF

v_gene: TRBV7-9
abundance: few
CDR3aa: CASSSDRETSYEQYF